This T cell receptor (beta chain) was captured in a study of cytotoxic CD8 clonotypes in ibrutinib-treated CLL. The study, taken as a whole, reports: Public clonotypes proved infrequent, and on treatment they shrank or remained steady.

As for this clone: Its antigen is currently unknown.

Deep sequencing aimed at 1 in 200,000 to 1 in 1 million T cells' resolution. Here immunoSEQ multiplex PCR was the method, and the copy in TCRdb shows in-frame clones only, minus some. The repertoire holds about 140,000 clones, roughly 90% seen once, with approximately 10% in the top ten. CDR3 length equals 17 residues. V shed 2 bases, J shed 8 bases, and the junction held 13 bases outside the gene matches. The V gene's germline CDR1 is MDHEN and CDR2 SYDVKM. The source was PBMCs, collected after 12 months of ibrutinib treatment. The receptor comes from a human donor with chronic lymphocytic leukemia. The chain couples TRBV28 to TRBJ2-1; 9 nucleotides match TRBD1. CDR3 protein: CASSLNPTGGITDEQFF. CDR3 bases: TGTGCCAGCAGTTTAAACCCGACAGGGGGGATCACTGATGAGCAGTTCTTC.